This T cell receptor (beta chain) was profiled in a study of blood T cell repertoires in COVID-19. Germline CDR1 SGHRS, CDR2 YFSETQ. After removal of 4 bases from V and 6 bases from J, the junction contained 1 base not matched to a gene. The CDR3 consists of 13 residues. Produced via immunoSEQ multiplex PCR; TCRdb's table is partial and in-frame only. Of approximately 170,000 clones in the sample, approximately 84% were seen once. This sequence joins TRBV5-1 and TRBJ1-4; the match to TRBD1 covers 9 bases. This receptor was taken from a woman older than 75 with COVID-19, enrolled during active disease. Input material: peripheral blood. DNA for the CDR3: TGCGCCAGCAGCCGGGACAGGGATGAAAAACTGTTTTTT. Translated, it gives CASSRDRDEKLFF. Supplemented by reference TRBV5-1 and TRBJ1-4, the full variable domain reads KAGVTQTPRYLIKTRGQQVTLSCSPISGHRSVSWYQQTPGQGLQFLFEYFSETQRNKGNFPGRFSGRQFSNSRSEMNVSTLELGDSALYLCASSRDRDEKLFFGSGTQLSVL.